The 8 T cell receptor beta chains below all came from one sample that was sequenced in a study of a mutant IDH1 vaccine in newly diagnosed glioma. TCRdb's table, derived via immunoSEQ multiplex PCR, lists solely in-frame clones and lacks some. Among 30,000 to 35,000 clones listed, around nine tenths were seen once. Indicated time point: week 47, end of study. Mutant IDH1 20-mer peptide, at 300 ug, made up each vaccine dose, with topical imiquimod. Antigens for these TCRs are unknown. The specimen was PBMCs, collected from a glioma patient whose treatment included an IDH1 peptide vaccine. The receptors derive from a woman aged 30 to 39 with glioma.

This clone was observed a handful of times. The chain carries TRBV5-1 and TRBJ1-5, with a possible D match to TRBD1 (5 bases). In germline, CDR1 is SGHRS, CDR2 YFSETQ. V shed 2 bases and J shed 6 bases, with 12 bases lying between them. This CDR3 comprises 14 residues. Here the CDR3 reads CASSLGTDSQPQHF. The CDR3 DNA is TGCGCCAGCAGCTTAGGTACAGACAGTCAGCCCCAGCATTTT.

This clone was picked up one time. V usage is TRBV18 and J usage is TRBJ1-2; 10 nucleotides agree with TRBD1. V lost 9 bases, J lost 8 bases, and 12 bases stayed unmatched. The CDR3 loop spans 14 amino acids. Germline CDR1 reads KGHSH; CDR2 reads LQKENI. The DNA of the CDR3 is TGTGCCAGTAAGACCGGGACAGGGGAAATGGGCTACACCTTC. Protein: CASKTGTGEMGYTF.

DNA of the CDR3: TGTGCCAGCAGCTTCGGGGGGGATGAGCAGTTCTTC. Its translation: CASSFGGDEQFF. The chain joins TRBV7-9 to TRBJ2-1, with TRBD2 identical over 8 bases. CDR3 length: 12 residues. Germline V gene sequence: CDR1 SEHNR, CDR2 FQNEAQ (reference sequence). V was clipped by 3 bases and J by 8 bases; unmatched bases: 0.

The V and J genes are TRBV4-2 and TRBJ2-2; 7 nucleotides match TRBD2. Germline trimming cut 6 bases from V and 3 bases from J; bases unmatched to any gene: 13. The CDR3 totals 17 residues. CDR1 and CDR2 (germline): LGHNA, YNFKEQ. The CDR3 loop reads CASRSNGGGYDTGELFF. Written as DNA, the CDR3 is TGTGCCAGCAGGAGCAATGGGGGAGGGTACGACACCGGGGAGCTGTTTTTT.

This clone appeared once. The chain recombines TRBV19 with TRBJ1-3; D possibly corresponds to TRBD1 (6 bases). The germline V gene has CDR1 LNHDA and CDR2 SQIVND (reference sequence). CDR3 length: 13 amino acids. Deletions cut 5 bases from V and 3 bases from J, with 8 bases between. The CDR3: CASSPDSGNTIYF. For the CDR3, the DNA is TGTGCCAGTAGTCCGGACAGTGGAAACACCATATATTTT. The full variable domain, rest sourced from reference TRBV19 and TRBJ1-3, is DGGITQSPKYLFRKEGQNVTLSCEQNLNHDAMYWYRQDPGQGLRLIYYSQIVNDFQKGDIAEGYSVSREKKESFPLTVTSAQKNPTAFYLCASSPDSGNTIYFGEGSWLTVV.

The gene calls are TRBV4-1 and TRBJ1-5; perhaps TRBD1 as D (6 bases). Per germline, CDR1 MGHRA and CDR2 YSYEKL. V was cut by 4 bases and J by 7 bases, with 23 bases left in between. The CDR3 totals 17 residues. CDR3 region: CASSPGSGGTGYQPQHF. The CDR3 region has the DNA TGCGCCAGCAGCCCGGGTTCTGGGGGAACAGGGTACCAGCCCCAGCATTTT.

This sequence joins TRBV19 and TRBJ1-2; no clear D. From germline, CDR1 is LNHDA and CDR2 SQIVND (reference sequence). The CDR3 consists of 15 residues. V dropped 5 bases and J dropped 8 bases, with 21 bases sitting between them. CDR3 nucleotides: TGTGCCAGTAGTGAAGAAGGGTGGAGTTCGGGAGGCTACACCTTC. Its protein product is CASSEEGWSSGGYTF. The full variable domain, in which reference TRBV19 and TRBJ1-2 provide the parts outside the CDR3, is DGGITQSPKYLFRKEGQNVTLSCEQNLNHDAMYWYRQDPGQGLRLIYYSQIVNDFQKGDIAEGYSVSREKKESFPLTVTSAQKNPTAFYLCASSEEGWSSGGYTFGSGTRLTVV.

As DNA, the CDR3 is TGTGCCAGCAGCACCGACCTGAGATCACCCCTCCACTTT. It translates to CASSTDLRSPLHF. The V and J genes are TRBV7-8 and TRBJ1-6; the D is unclear. V lost 5 bases and J 10 bases, leaving 12 bases between the germline ends. This CDR3 is built from 13 residues. Per germline, CDR1 SGHVS and CDR2 FQNEAQ.